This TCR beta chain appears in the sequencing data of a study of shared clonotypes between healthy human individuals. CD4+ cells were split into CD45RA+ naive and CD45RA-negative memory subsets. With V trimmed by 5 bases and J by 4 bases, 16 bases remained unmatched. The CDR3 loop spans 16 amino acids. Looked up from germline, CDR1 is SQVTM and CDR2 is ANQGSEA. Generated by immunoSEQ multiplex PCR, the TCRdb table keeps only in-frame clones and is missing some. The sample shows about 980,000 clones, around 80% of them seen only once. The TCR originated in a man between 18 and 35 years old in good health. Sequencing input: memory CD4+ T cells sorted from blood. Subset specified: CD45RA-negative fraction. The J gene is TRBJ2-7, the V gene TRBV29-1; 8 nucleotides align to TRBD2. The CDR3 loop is CSVLRVAGSSGYEQYF. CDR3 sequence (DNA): TGCAGCGTTCTCCGGGTAGCGGGAAGTTCGGGGTACGAGCAGTACTTC.